The clone carrying this T cell receptor (beta chain) showed up just once. This specimen comes from a study of T cell responses to AZD1222 COVID-19 vaccine. TCRdb's copy holds only in-frame clones and misses some; the assay was immunoSEQ multiplex PCR. This sample carries roughly 150,000 clones, about 93% of them seen once, and the ten largest clones take 5.1%. This sequence was found in an adult in good health. The sequencing here drew on peripheral blood, taken on day 0 of AZD1222 vaccination.

CDR3 nucleotides: TGTGCCAGTAGTATAGATCCCGGGACAGGGGATCAGCCCCAGCATTTT. Translated, it gives CASSIDPGTGDQPQHF. V is TRBV19 and J is TRBJ1-5; 10 nucleotides agree with TRBD1. Germline V gene data show CDR1 as LNHDA and CDR2 as SQIVND (reference sequence). V gave up 0 bases and J gave up 5 bases; unmatched junction bases: 4. This CDR3 is 16 amino acids long. The full variable domain, in which reference TRBV19 and TRBJ1-5 provide the parts outside the CDR3, is DGGITQSPKYLFRKEGQNVTLSCEQNLNHDAMYWYRQDPGQGLRLIYYSQIVNDFQKGDIAEGYSVSREKKESFPLTVTSAQKNPTAFYLCASSIDPGTGDQPQHFGDGTRLSIL.